A single sample gave rise to the 18 T cell receptor beta chains below, sequenced in a study of monozygotic twins with cystic fibrosis. Sequenced by immunoSEQ multiplex PCR; TCRdb stores in-frame clones only, minus some. The sample holds about 35,000 clones, 66% seen once. Material: blood. The receptors come from a girl aged 5-17 years with cystic fibrosis.

The V and J genes are TRBV5-1 and TRBJ2-1; 8 bases are shared with TRBD1. Germline loops: CDR1 SGHRS, CDR2 YFSETQ. The CDR3 is made up of 17 amino acids. Trimming cost V 4 bases and J 6 bases; bases outside gene matches: 15. The DNA of the CDR3 is TGCGCCAGCAGCCCACACTCTAGACAGGGGCGGACCAATGAGCAGTTCTTC. Translation: CASSPHSRQGRTNEQFF.

This clone was seen a handful of times. The rearrangement links TRBV5-1 to TRBJ1-2; tentatively, D is TRBD1 (6 bases). Trimming took off 4 bases at V and 4 bases at J, with 17 bases between the two ends. CDR3 length equals 15 residues. Germline CDR1 SGHRS, CDR2 YFSETQ. CDR3: CASSPGAGVVYGYTF. DNA for the CDR3: TGCGCCAGCAGCCCTGGGGCAGGGGTCGTCTATGGCTACACCTTC.

This clone was picked up a small number of times. CDR3 sequence (DNA): TGTGCCAGCAGCCGACAGGGCAATGAGCAGTTCTTC. Protein: CASSRQGNEQFF. The chain employs TRBV13 and TRBJ2-1; 7 positions agree with TRBD1. Germline V gene data show CDR1 as PRHDT and CDR2 as FYEKMQ (reference sequence). V was clipped by 5 bases and J by 6 bases; unmatched bases: 1. The CDR3 has 12 residues.

The J gene is TRBJ1-1, the V gene TRBV28; D is ambiguous. V lost 10 bases to trimming and J lost 0 bases, with 12 bases between them. The germline V gene encodes CDR1 MDHEN and CDR2 SYDVKM. The CDR3 runs 13 residues. The DNA of the CDR3 is TGTGCCACGGTGGAGGGTTTGAACACTGAAGCTTTCTTT. Amino acid sequence: CATVEGLNTEAFF. The variable domain in full, completed from reference TRBV28 and TRBJ1-1, reads DVKVTQSSRYLVKRTGEKVFLECVQDMDHENMFWYRQDPGLGLRLIYFSYDVKMKEKGDIPEGYSVSREKKERFSLILESASTNQTSMYLCATVEGLNTEAFFGQGTRLTVV.

This clone was detected a few times. The rearrangement links TRBV29-1 to TRBJ2-3; D is ambiguous. The CDR3 extends over 15 amino acids. Germline-derived CDR1 and CDR2 are SQVTM and ANQGSEA. Between the trimmed V and J ends, which lost 4 bases and 0 bases, there was a span of 14 bases. The CDR3 loop is CSVVPAGPSTDTQYF. CDR3 in DNA: TGCAGCGTTGTACCTGCAGGTCCTAGCACAGATACGCAGTATTTT.

This rearrangement joins TRBV6-5 to TRBJ1-1, with 9 bases lining up with TRBD1. Trimming at V came to 5 bases and at J to 4 bases, leaving 5 bases not matched to a gene. This CDR3 is built from 14 residues. Germline V gives CDR1 MNHEY, CDR2 SVGAGI. The CDR3 spells CASSTTGGFTEAFF. The CDR3 DNA reads TGTGCCAGCAGTACTACAGGGGGCTTCACTGAAGCTTTCTTT.

This clone was detected once. The rearrangement joins TRBV5-8 to TRBJ2-1, with D possibly matching TRBD2 (6 bases). Germline assignment: CDR1 SGHTS and CDR2 YDEGEE. This CDR3 is 14 amino acids long. Trimming stripped 1 base from V and 9 bases from J, with 14 bases between. The chain's CDR3 is CASSLNGRGTEQFF. The CDR3 DNA reads as TGTGCCAGCAGCTTGAACGGGAGAGGGACTGAGCAGTTCTTC.

The chain joins TRBV5-6 to TRBJ2-2, with D uncertain. This CDR3 spans 15 amino acids. V was shortened by 0 bases and J by 5 bases, with 11 bases between the two germline ends. Germline-derived CDR1 and CDR2 are SGHDT and YYEEEE. The CDR3 DNA reads as TGTGCCAGCAGCTTGGGGCAGGTAGTGACCGGGGAGCTGTTTTTT. This encodes CASSLGQVVTGELFF.

V and J are TRBV19 and TRBJ2-2, with TRBD1 matching over 9 bases. Trimming at V came to 8 bases and at J to 6 bases, leaving 10 bases not matched to a gene. CDR1 is LNHDA, CDR2 SQIVND, per germline (reference sequence). The CDR3 sequence is 15 residues long. This chain's CDR3 is CASSTGGAYPGELFF. The CDR3, as DNA: TGTGCCAGTTCTACAGGGGGCGCTTACCCCGGGGAGCTGTTTTTT. The whole variable domain, remainder taken from reference TRBV19 and TRBJ2-2, is DGGITQSPKYLFRKEGQNVTLSCEQNLNHDAMYWYRQDPGQGLRLIYYSQIVNDFQKGDIAEGYSVSREKKESFPLTVTSAQKNPTAFYLCASSTGGAYPGELFFGEGSRLTVL.

CDR3 DNA: TGTGCCAGCAGCCTTCGGGGGGCTAACTATGGCTACACCTTC. This sequence encodes CASSLRGANYGYTF. V is TRBV11-2 and J is TRBJ1-2; maybe TRBD1 (5 bases). This CDR3 is 14 amino acids long. CDR1 and CDR2 (germline): SGHAT, FQNNGV. The germline V and J ends were trimmed by 5 bases and 0 bases, with 10 bases remaining between them.

This clone was recorded a few times. This chain links TRBV28 with TRBJ2-2, with D unresolved. Germline lookup yields CDR1 MDHEN and CDR2 SYDVKM. The length of the CDR3 is 14 residues. With 4 bases removed from V and 4 bases from J, the gap between germline ends came to 10 bases. CDR3 loop: CASSSIEVTGELFF. CDR3 DNA sequence: TGTGCCAGCAGTTCGATAGAAGTCACCGGGGAGCTGTTTTTT.

This chain uses TRBV27 with TRBJ1-1; 11 bases agree with TRBD1. V was clipped by 4 bases and J by 10 bases; unmatched bases: 20. The CDR3 consists of 18 residues. Germline V gives CDR1 MNHEY, CDR2 SMNVEV (reference sequence). The CDR3 is CASSSDSRDRGFGKGAFF. The DNA for the CDR3 is TGTGCCAGCAGTTCCGATTCCCGGGACAGGGGGTTCGGTAAGGGAGCTTTCTTT.

This chain joins TRBV7-9 and TRBJ2-1, with 8 bases matching TRBD2. This CDR3 is 16 amino acids long. The V and J ends lost 1 base and 8 bases, in that order; junction bases with no gene match: 10. Germline V CDR1 and CDR2: SEHNR, FQNEAQ (reference sequence). The CDR3 coding sequence is TGTGCCAGCAGCTTAGTTCCGGGAGGGCCGGGCGATGAGCAGTTCTTC. This codes for CASSLVPGGPGDEQFF.

The J gene is TRBJ2-6, the V gene TRBV5-1, with 7 positions matching TRBD2. Germline lookup yields CDR1 SGHRS and CDR2 YFSETQ. The CDR3 is made up of 19 amino acids. V dropped 0 bases and J dropped 0; count of bases not matched to a gene: 9. Here the CDR3 DNA reads TGCGCCAGCAGCTTGGCCGCAGCGGGACCTAGCTCTGGGGCCAACGTCCTGACTTTC. Its protein product is CASSLAAAGPSSGANVLTF. Looking up the rest from reference TRBV5-1 and TRBJ2-6 gives the full variable domain: KAGVTQTPRYLIKTRGQQVTLSCSPISGHRSVSWYQQTPGQGLQFLFEYFSETQRNKGNFPGRFSGRQFSNSRSEMNVSTLELGDSALYLCASSLAAAGPSSGANVLTFGAGSRLTVL.

This clone has a handful of counts. The V gene is TRBV18, the J gene TRBJ2-7; tentatively, D is TRBD2 (6 bases). V gave up 6 bases and J gave up 1 base, with 10 bases separating them. Germline V gene data show CDR1 as KGHSH and CDR2 as LQKENI. The CDR3 covers 13 residues. CDR3 amino acids: CASSAGPSYEQYV. For the CDR3, the DNA is TGTGCCAGCTCGGCGGGACCATCCTACGAGCAGTACGTC.

The rearrangement uses TRBV7-8 and TRBJ1-1, with TRBD1 as a possible D gene (6 bases). The germline V gene has CDR1 SGHVS and CDR2 FQNEAQ. CDR3 length: 15 amino acids. The V end was cut by 7 bases, the J end by 3 bases, with 18 bases between. This CDR3 reads CASNHLRGRDTEAFF. Here the CDR3 DNA reads TGTGCCAGCAACCACTTACGGGGGCGAGACACTGAAGCTTTCTTT.

V and J are TRBV7-2 and TRBJ2-1; the D gene is possibly TRBD1 (5 bases). The CDR3 runs 13 residues. Trimming left V 3 bases short and J 2 bases short, with 5 bases between. Germline V gives CDR1 SGHTA, CDR2 FQGNSA. This chain's CDR3 is CASSLDTYNEQFF. The CDR3 region has the DNA TGTGCCAGCAGCTTGGACACCTACAATGAGCAGTTCTTC. Full variable domain (outside the CDR3, taken from reference TRBV7-2 and TRBJ2-1): GAGVSQSPSNKVTEKGKDVELRCDPISGHTALYWYRQSLGQGLEFLIYFQGNSAPDKSGLPSDRFSAERTGGSVSTLTIQRTQQEDSAVYLCASSLDTYNEQFFGPGTRLTVL.

The gene calls are TRBV15 and TRBJ2-2, with TRBD1 matching 12 bases. V gave up 3 bases and J gave up 7 bases; unmatched junction bases: 12. The CDR3 length is 18 residues. Germline V CDR1 and CDR2: LNHNV, YYDKDF (reference sequence). CDR3 sequence reads: CATSRFPRDRGRGGELFF. Written as DNA, the CDR3 is TGTGCCACCAGCAGGTTCCCTCGGGACAGGGGGCGAGGCGGGGAGCTGTTTTTT. The full variable domain, with the rest looked up from reference TRBV15 and TRBJ2-2, is DAMVIQNPRYQVTQFGKPVTLSCSQTLNHNVMYWYQQKSSQAPKLLFHYYDKDFNNEADTPDNFQSRRPNTSFCFLDIRSPGLGDTAMYLCATSRFPRDRGRGGELFFGEGSRLTVL.